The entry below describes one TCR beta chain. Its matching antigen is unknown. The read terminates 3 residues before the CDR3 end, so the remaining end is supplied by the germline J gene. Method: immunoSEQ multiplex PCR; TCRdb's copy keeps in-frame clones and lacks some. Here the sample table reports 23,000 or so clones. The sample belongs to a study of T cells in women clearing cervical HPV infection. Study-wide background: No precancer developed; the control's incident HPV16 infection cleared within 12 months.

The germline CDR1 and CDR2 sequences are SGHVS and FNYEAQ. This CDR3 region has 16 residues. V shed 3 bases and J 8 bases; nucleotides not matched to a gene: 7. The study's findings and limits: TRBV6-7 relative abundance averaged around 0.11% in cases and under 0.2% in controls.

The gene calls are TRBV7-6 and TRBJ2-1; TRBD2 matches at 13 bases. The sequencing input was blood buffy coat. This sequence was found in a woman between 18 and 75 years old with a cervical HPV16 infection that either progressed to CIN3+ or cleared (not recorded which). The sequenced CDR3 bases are TGTGCCAGCAGCTTCCTGACTAGCGGGAGGTTCGATGAG. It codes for CASSFLTSGRFDE. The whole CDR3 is CASSFLTSGRFDEQFF.